The 15 T cell receptor beta chains below come from one sample, sequenced in a study of T cell responses to AZD1222 COVID-19 vaccine. Measured with immunoSEQ multiplex PCR; TCRdb has only the in-frame clones, and not every one. The table records about 140,000 clones, roughly 92% of them present only once. Material: peripheral blood, obtained on day 0 of AZD1222 vaccination. These receptors were collected from an adult in good health.

The CDR3 here is CASSKASSGDYEQYF. CDR3 coding DNA: TGTGCCAGCAGCAAAGCATCGTCAGGAGATTACGAGCAGTACTTC. The V and J genes are TRBV3-1 (or the pseudogene TRBV3-2) and TRBJ2-7, with no clear D. The CDR3 has 15 amino acids. Trimming pared 5 bases from V and 4 bases from J, leaving 18 bases between. Germline CDR1 LGHDT, CDR2 YNNKEL (reference sequence).

This chain connects TRBV28 to TRBJ1-1; D unresolved. The CDR3 contains 13 residues. V lost 5 bases, J lost 0 bases, and 7 bases lay in between. In germline, CDR1 is MDHEN, CDR2 SYDVKM. The CDR3 is CASSTQMNTEAFF. The CDR3 DNA is TGTGCCAGCAGTACCCAGATGAACACTGAAGCTTTCTTT.

This sequence joins TRBV3-1 (or the pseudogene TRBV3-2) and TRBJ2-1; D is unresolved. The ends were cut back, 3 bases at V and 0 bases at J, with 18 bases in the middle. The CDR3 extends over 18 amino acids. Per germline, CDR1 LGHDT and CDR2 YNNKEL (reference sequence). In nucleotides, the CDR3 is TGTGCCAGCAGCCACGCGTTAAGGGCAACGAGCTCCTACAATGAGCAGTTCTTC. Its protein is CASSHALRATSSYNEQFF.

This clone was seen a few times. V gene TRBV6-1 combines with J gene TRBJ1-6; D unclear. The germline V gene has CDR1 MNHNS and CDR2 SASEGT. CDR3 size: 14 residues. Trimming pared 1 base from V and 7 bases from J, leaving 8 bases between. The CDR3 nucleotides read TGTGCCAGCAGTGAAGAGGCAAGGAATTCACCCCTCCACTTT. Amino acids: CASSEEARNSPLHF.

Only one count was recorded for this clone. The chain is built from TRBV7-2 and TRBJ2-3; D unresolved. CDR1 is SGHTA and CDR2 is FQGNSA in the germline V gene. There are 14 residues in the CDR3. V was cut by 0 bases and J by 3 bases, with 7 bases left in between. The CDR3 loop is CASSLAGLTDTQYF. As DNA, the CDR3 is TGTGCCAGCAGCTTAGCGGGGTTAACAGATACGCAGTATTTT.

V is TRBV6-5 and J is TRBJ2-3, with D unresolved. The CDR3 contains 14 residues. Germline V lookup: CDR1 MNHEY, CDR2 SVGAGI. The V and J ends lost 6 bases and 6 bases respectively, with 16 bases between them. DNA for the CDR3: TGTGCCAGCAGCCCCGTCCTCCCTAGTGATACGCAGTATTTT. As protein: CASSPVLPSDTQYF.

The rearrangement joins TRBV5-4 to TRBJ1-4; 7 bases agree with TRBD1. Germline loops: CDR1 SGHNT, CDR2 YYREEE (reference sequence). The CDR3 spans 16 residues. V shed 2 bases, J shed 8 bases, and the junction held 12 bases outside the gene matches. CDR3 loop: CASSFTGAVKREKLFF. In DNA, the CDR3 is TGTGCCAGCAGCTTCACAGGGGCAGTAAAACGGGAAAAACTGTTTTTT.

J is TRBJ2-1 and V is TRBV15; 9 bases agree with TRBD2. Germline trimming cut 7 bases from V and 3 bases from J; bases unmatched to any gene: 10. This CDR3 is built from 16 residues. Germline-derived CDR1 and CDR2 are LNHNV and YYDKDF (reference sequence). The CDR3 region is CATTTASGGFYNEQFF. CDR3 coding DNA: TGTGCCACCACCACGGCAAGCGGGGGGTTCTACAATGAGCAGTTCTTC.

The rearrangement joins TRBV5-1 to TRBJ1-1; unclear D gene. V was clipped by 0 bases and J by 5 bases, with 11 bases between them. CDR1 and CDR2 from the germline V gene are SGHRS and YFSETQ. This CDR3 spans 14 amino acids. DNA of the CDR3: TGCGCCAGCAGCTTGGGGTTATCGGGGACTGAAGCTTTCTTT. It yields the protein CASSLGLSGTEAFF.

The V call is TRBV4-2, the J call TRBJ1-3, with a possible D match to TRBD1 (5 bases). The V and J ends lost 0 bases and 0 bases respectively, with 9 bases between them. This CDR3 spans 16 amino acids. Germline V lookup: CDR1 LGHNA, CDR2 YNFKEQ. CDR3 bases: TGTGCCAGCAGCCAAGATCTTGGGGCCTCTGGAAACACCATATATTTT. Amino acid sequence: CASSQDLGASGNTIYF.

This clone was seen just once. This sequence joins TRBV11-2 and TRBJ1-1; D not certain. Trimming shortened V by 7 bases and J by 0 bases, and 12 bases separated the two germline ends. There are 14 residues in the CDR3. CDR1 is SGHAT and CDR2 is FQNNGV in the germline V gene. CDR3 region: CASTQRGLNTEAFF. Written as DNA, the CDR3 is TGTGCCAGCACCCAGAGAGGGTTGAACACTGAAGCTTTCTTT.

J is TRBJ2-5 and V is TRBV29-1; D unclear. CDR1 is SQVTM and CDR2 is ANQGSEA in the germline V gene. The CDR3 sequence is 11 residues long. The V gene lost 4 bases and the J gene lost 2 bases, with 5 bases spanning the gap. The CDR3 sequence is CSVARQETQYF. Here the CDR3 DNA reads TGCAGCGTTGCGAGGCAAGAGACCCAGTACTTC.

This clone has a single count. J is TRBJ2-1 and V is TRBV7-2; tentatively, D is TRBD1 (5 bases). Germline V CDR1 and CDR2: SGHTA, FQGNSA. The CDR3 is 17 residues long. V was shortened by 4 bases and J by 8 bases, with 24 bases between the two germline ends. The CDR3: CASSSTQGSGKLDEQFF. CDR3 DNA: TGTGCCAGCAGCTCCACTCAGGGAAGTGGTAAGTTGGATGAGCAGTTCTTC.

V and J are TRBV18 and TRBJ1-1; D call uncertain. Germline V gives CDR1 KGHSH, CDR2 LQKENI. Trimming shortened V by 2 bases and J by 3 bases, and 10 bases separated the two germline ends. The length of the CDR3 is 14 residues. In DNA form, the CDR3 reads TGTGCCAGCTCACCATTGCAACAGTACACTGAAGCTTTCTTT. Amino acids: CASSPLQQYTEAFF.

This chain joins TRBV28 and TRBJ1-1, with a tentative D call TRBD1 (5 bases). Trimming removed 6 bases from V and 2 bases from J, with 13 bases in between. The CDR3 spans 14 residues. Germline lookup yields CDR1 MDHEN and CDR2 SYDVKM. The CDR3 DNA reads as TGTGCCAGCAGGCCCCAGGGTCTAAACACTGAAGCTTTCTTT. The encoded protein is CASRPQGLNTEAFF.